The T cell receptor (beta chain) described here comes from a study of shared clonotypes between healthy human individuals. Whole-study results and caveats: Clonotype sharing among donors was thought likely to change with sequencing depth.

With regard to this clone: Its specificity is unknown.

An assay was performed, and its level was deep. In the study's own analysis: From ImmunoSEQ came sequences covering only the junction and carrying no quality scores, so filtering differed. Only in-frame clones appear in the TCRdb table, and some are missing; sequencing was by immunoSEQ multiplex PCR. The V and J calls and the clone size are those of that table, but D and trimming were determined from the DNA. The table includes approximately 600,000 clones, roughly 96% detected once. Germline V gene lookup returns CDR1 LNHNV and CDR2 YYDKDF (reference sequence). CDR3 length: 16 amino acids. Trimming removed 4 bases at V and 0 bases at J, with 15 bases between. Naivety among CD8 cells was defined by CD45RO negativity and positive CCR7 selection, thereby excluding terminally differentiated effector memory CD45RA+ cells.

The clonotype originates from a woman in her thirties in good health. The sample was naive CD8+ T cells sorted from blood. This chain links TRBV15 with TRBJ1-1; D perhaps matches TRBD1 (5 bases). This chain's CDR3 is CATSTDSLLMNTEAFF. In nucleotides, the CDR3 is TGTGCCACCAGCACTGACAGCCTCCTCATGAACACTGAAGCTTTCTTT.